These 19 T cell receptor beta chains were sequenced from one sample in a study of memory CD4+ T cells and cytomegalovirus serostatus. Sequencing was performed with immunoSEQ multiplex PCR; in TCRdb, only in-frame clones are kept and a portion is missing. The sample shows 35,000 to 50,000 clones, 79% of them seen only once. Single viable CD3+CD4+CD8-CD45RO+ cells were sorted as the memory CD4+ T cells. Sequencing input: memory CD4+ T cells from blood. These receptors all come from an adult in good health and CMV-seronegative.

The genes are TRBV11-2 and TRBJ1-3; D ambiguous. CDR3 size: 14 residues. The V gene's germline CDR1 is SGHAT and CDR2 FQNNGV. Trimming cost V 3 bases and J 0 bases, with 6 bases left between them. CDR3 amino acids: CASSFASSGNTIYF. In nucleotides, the CDR3 is TGTGCCAGCAGCTTCGCCAGCTCTGGAAACACCATATATTTT.

The rearrangement links TRBV6-5 to TRBJ1-1; possibly TRBD1 for D (5 bases). Between the trimmed V and J ends, which lost 7 bases and 6 bases, there was a span of 15 bases. Germline V CDR1 and CDR2: MNHEY, SVGAGI. CDR3 length: 13 residues. The CDR3 here is CASTSGGYAEAFF. DNA of the CDR3: TGTGCCAGCACTTCGGGGGGGTACGCTGAAGCTTTCTTT.

The V call is TRBV18, the J call TRBJ1-1; perhaps TRBD1 as D (6 bases). V gave up 3 bases and J gave up 7 bases, with 9 bases separating them. CDR1 and CDR2 from the germline V gene are KGHSH and LQKENI. This CDR3 spans 12 amino acids. This CDR3 reads CASSPGQFEAFF. CDR3 bases: TGTGCCAGCTCACCTGGACAGTTTGAAGCTTTCTTT.

The rearrangement uses TRBV5-1 and TRBJ2-6; TRBD1 matches 8 bases. The CDR3 is 15 residues long. With V trimmed by 4 bases and J by 2 bases, 2 bases remained unmatched. Germline loops: CDR1 SGHRS, CDR2 YFSETQ. CDR3 amino acids: CASSPDRAGANVLTF. The CDR3 DNA reads as TGCGCCAGCAGCCCGGACAGGGCTGGGGCCAACGTCCTGACTTTC.

CDR3: CASSWGAGGPQETQYF. DNA for the CDR3: TGTGCCAGCAGCTGGGGGGCAGGGGGCCCTCAAGAGACCCAGTACTTC. The chain couples TRBV5-4 to TRBJ2-5, with 8 nucleotides matching TRBD1. From germline, CDR1 is SGHNT and CDR2 YYREEE (reference sequence). This CDR3 has 16 amino acids. Unmatched junction bases numbered 9, after V lost 3 bases and J lost 2 bases.

The chain employs TRBV5-1 and TRBJ2-3; 7 nucleotides align to TRBD1. The CDR3 is 18 amino acids. With V trimmed by 3 bases and J by 0 bases, 13 bases remained unmatched. Germline V gives CDR1 SGHRS, CDR2 YFSETQ. In DNA form, the CDR3 reads TGCGCCAGCAGCTGGGGTCCGGGACAGCGGACTAGCACAGATACGCAGTATTTT. It is translated as CASSWGPGQRTSTDTQYF.

This clone was picked up a small number of times. This chain links TRBV11-3 with TRBJ2-1; D perhaps matches TRBD1 (6 bases). Germline V CDR1 and CDR2: SGHNT, YENEEA. This CDR3 has 16 amino acids. V was trimmed by 5 bases and J by 3 bases, leaving 17 bases between them. The CDR3 DNA follows: TGTGCCAGCAGCCTCTACGGGACACCGAACTACAATGAGCAGTTCTTC. This codes for CASSLYGTPNYNEQFF. Full variable domain (outside the CDR3, taken from reference TRBV11-3 and TRBJ2-1): EAGVVQSPRYKIIEKKQPVAFWCNPISGHNTLYWYLQNLGQGPELLIRYENEEAVDDSQLPKDRFSAERLKGVDSTLKIQPAELGDSAVYLCASSLYGTPNYNEQFFGPGTRLTVL.

This chain links TRBV11-2 with TRBJ1-1; D may be TRBD1 (6 bases). Trimming took 5 bases from V and 7 from J, leaving 14 bases between them. There are 13 residues in the CDR3. The germline V gene encodes CDR1 SGHAT and CDR2 FQNNGV. In DNA, the CDR3 is TGTGCCAGCAGCACTTACAGGGCAGGTGAAGCTTTCTTT. Protein: CASSTYRAGEAFF.

The V gene is TRBV6-1, the J gene TRBJ2-2, with unresolved D. The CDR3 loop spans 16 amino acids. The V end was cut by 2 bases, the J end by 2 bases, with 12 bases between. CDR1 is MNHNS and CDR2 is SASEGT in the germline V gene. Here the CDR3 DNA reads TGTGCCAGCAGTGAAATCGGGCAGACTAACACCGGGGAGCTGTTTTTT. This codes for CASSEIGQTNTGELFF.

The V gene is TRBV9, the J gene TRBJ2-7; 9 bases agree with TRBD2. The trim removed 0 bases at V and 3 bases at J, leaving 7 bases unmatched. Germline assignment: CDR1 SGDLS and CDR2 YYNGEE. The CDR3 has 16 residues. The CDR3 DNA reads as TGTGCCAGCAGCGTAGCTGCTAGCGGGACCTTCTACGAGCAGTACTTC. Protein sequence: CASSVAASGTFYEQYF.

V gene TRBV11-2 combines with J gene TRBJ2-7; the match to TRBD2 covers 8 bases. This CDR3 has 15 residues. The V gene's germline CDR1 is SGHAT and CDR2 FQNNGV. The J segment lost 2 bases and the V segment lost 3 bases, leaving 6 bases of the junction unmatched. As DNA, the CDR3 is TGTGCCAGCAGCTTGGCGGGAGGACCGACCTACGAGCAGTACTTC. It yields the protein CASSLAGGPTYEQYF.

The CDR3 here is CASSQLGVEAFF. In nucleotides, the CDR3 is TGTGCCAGCAGCCAATTAGGGGTTGAAGCTTTCTTT. The V and J genes are TRBV7-9 and TRBJ1-1, with TRBD1 as a possible D gene (5 bases). Trimming cost V 5 bases and J 7 bases, with 11 bases left between them. This CDR3 has 12 residues. CDR1 is SEHNR, CDR2 FQNEAQ, per germline (reference sequence).

This chain uses TRBV6-6 with TRBJ2-1, with 10 bases identical to TRBD2. This CDR3 has 15 amino acids. With 5 bases clipped from V and 7 bases from J, the junction kept 8 bases outside the gene matches. Germline CDR1 reads MNHNY; CDR2 reads SVGAGI (reference sequence). This chain's CDR3 is CASSTMGLASNEQFF. The CDR3, as DNA: TGTGCCAGCAGTACGATGGGACTAGCGTCGAATGAGCAGTTCTTC.

V usage is TRBV5-1 and J usage is TRBJ1-3; D unresolved. Germline V gives CDR1 SGHRS, CDR2 YFSETQ. The CDR3 spans 13 residues. V lost 2 bases and J lost 9, with 12 bases in between. Here the CDR3 DNA reads TGCGCCAGCAGCTTATTGGGAATGAGCACCATATATTTT. Amino acids: CASSLLGMSTIYF.

This chain connects TRBV5-4 to TRBJ1-1; TRBD1 is a possible D gene (5 bases). The V gene's germline CDR1 is SGHNT and CDR2 YYREEE (reference sequence). The CDR3 length is 16 residues. Trimming stripped 0 bases from V and 1 base from J, with 13 bases between. The CDR3 region is CASSLAGRDRNTEAFF. CDR3 DNA: TGTGCCAGCAGCTTGGCGGGCAGGGATCGGAACACTGAAGCTTTCTTT.

This chain links TRBV9 with TRBJ2-3, with 8 bases that match TRBD2. CDR3 length equals 15 residues. CDR1 is SGDLS and CDR2 is YYNGEE in the germline V gene. Trimming cost V 2 bases and J 5 bases; bases outside gene matches: 7. The CDR3 nucleotides read TGTGCCAGCAGCGTCCGAGCGGGAGCTGGAGATACGCAGTATTTT. Its protein product is CASSVRAGAGDTQYF.

The rearrangement links TRBV11-3 to TRBJ2-2; D possibly uses TRBD1 or TRBD2 (6 bases each). The CDR3 runs to 15 residues. Trimming stripped 1 base from V and 7 bases from J, with 13 bases between. Germline loops: CDR1 SGHNT, CDR2 YENEEA. CDR3 in amino acids: CASSLVGGLRGELFF. Written as DNA, the CDR3 is TGTGCCAGCAGCTTAGTTGGGGGGCTGCGCGGGGAGCTGTTTTTT.

This clone appeared once. This chain joins TRBV7-9 and TRBJ2-5; D might be TRBD1 or TRBD2, each matching 5 bases. Germline lookup yields CDR1 SEHNR and CDR2 FQNEAQ (reference sequence). V was trimmed by 3 bases and J by 7 bases, leaving 15 bases between them. CDR3 length: 14 residues. CDR3 in DNA: TGTGCCAGCAGCTTCGGACACGCCGAGGGGACCCAGTACTTC. This sequence encodes CASSFGHAEGTQYF.

The chain has TRBV6-6 and TRBJ1-3, with a possible D match to TRBD1 (6 bases). The germline CDR1 and CDR2 sequences are MNHNY and SVGAGI (reference sequence). V was clipped by 5 bases and J by 2 bases, with 13 bases between them. This CDR3 spans 15 amino acids. In nucleotides, the CDR3 is TGTGCCAGCAGTGCACGGACAGAACCTGGAAACACCATATATTTT. Translation gives CASSARTEPGNTIYF.